This TCR beta chain is drawn from a study of PD-1 blockade in classical Hodgkin lymphoma. Assay: immunoSEQ multiplex PCR; the TCRdb copy retains only in-frame clones and omits some. The table lists approximately 99,000 clones, approximately 80% of them singletons. The V end lost 11 bases, the J end lost 3 bases, and 15 bases lay between the germline ends. The CDR3 spans 13 residues. CDR1 and CDR2 from the germline V gene are MDHEN and SYDVKM. This clone was recorded only once. There was relapse after autologous stem cell transplantation in every patient, and there was variation in brentuximab vedotin exposure.

The TCR originated in a human donor with classical Hodgkin lymphoma. The chain carries TRBV28 and TRBJ2-3, with D possibly being TRBD2 (6 bases). Sample: peripheral blood mononuclear cells (PBMCs), taken before the second cycle of nivolumab. The CDR3 region is CAARGTATDTQYF. CDR3 coding DNA: TGTGCCGCACGGGGGACTGCAACAGATACGCAGTATTTT.